The entry that follows covers one T cell receptor (beta chain) sequence. The data derive from a study of blood T cell repertoires in COVID-19. Study-wide context: Donors in the United States, Italy and Spain gave samples during acute or convalescent COVID-19. The analysed material was cDNA or gDNA that came from T cells, B-cell-depleted T cells, or PBMCs.

In the authors' workflow: Estimation of nucleated cell counts was performed using reference gene primer amplification. Generated by immunoSEQ multiplex PCR, the TCRdb table keeps only in-frame clones and is missing some. From that table come the V and J calls and clone size; the DNA was used to work out D and trimming. Here the sample spans about 200,000 clones, 80% being singletons. V lost 0 bases, J lost 4 bases, and 3 bases stayed unmatched. This CDR3 has 15 residues. Germline V lookup: CDR1 SGHNT, CDR2 YYREEE (reference sequence). Sequencing input: peripheral blood. The rearrangement links TRBV5-4 to TRBJ2-2; 7 nucleotides agree with TRBD1. The origin of this receptor is a woman aged 70-85 years with acute or convalescent COVID-19. The chain's CDR3 is CASSLAGTVTGELFF. The CDR3 coding sequence is TGTGCCAGCAGCTTGGCAGGGACAGTCACCGGGGAGCTGTTTTTT.